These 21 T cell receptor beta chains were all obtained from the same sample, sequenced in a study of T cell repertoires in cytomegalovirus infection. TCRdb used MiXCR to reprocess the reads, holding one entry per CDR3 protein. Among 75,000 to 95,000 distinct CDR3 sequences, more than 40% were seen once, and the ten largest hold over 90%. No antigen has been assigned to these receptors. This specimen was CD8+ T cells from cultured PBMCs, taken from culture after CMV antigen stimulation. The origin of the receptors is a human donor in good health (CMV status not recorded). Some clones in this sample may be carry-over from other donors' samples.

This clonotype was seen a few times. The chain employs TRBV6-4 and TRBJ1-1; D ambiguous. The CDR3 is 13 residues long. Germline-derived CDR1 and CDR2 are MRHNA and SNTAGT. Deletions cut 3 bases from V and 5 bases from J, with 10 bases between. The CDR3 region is CASSEGERTEAFF. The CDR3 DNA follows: TGTGCCAGCAGTGAAGGAGAACGAACTGAAGCTTTCTTT.

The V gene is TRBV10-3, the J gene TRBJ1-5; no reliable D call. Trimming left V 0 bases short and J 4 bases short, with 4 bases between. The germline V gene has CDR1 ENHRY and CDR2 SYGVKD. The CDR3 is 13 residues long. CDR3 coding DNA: TGTGCCATCAGTGAGTCCCATAATCAGCCCCAGCATTTT. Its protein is CAISESHNQPQHF.

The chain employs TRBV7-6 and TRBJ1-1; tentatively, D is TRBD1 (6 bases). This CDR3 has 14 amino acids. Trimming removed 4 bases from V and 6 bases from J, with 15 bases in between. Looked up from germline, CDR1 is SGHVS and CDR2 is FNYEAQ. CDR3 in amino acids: CASSSPGASPEAFF. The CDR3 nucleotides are TGTGCCAGCAGCTCCCCGGGGGCAAGCCCTGAAGCTTTCTTT.

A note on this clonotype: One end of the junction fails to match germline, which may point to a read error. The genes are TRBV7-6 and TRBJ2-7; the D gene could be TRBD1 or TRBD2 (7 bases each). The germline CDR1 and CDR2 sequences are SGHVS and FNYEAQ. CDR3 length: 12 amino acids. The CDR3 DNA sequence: TGTGCCAGCAGCTCCAGGGGGGGCACCCCGGACTTC. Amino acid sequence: CASSSRGGTPDF.

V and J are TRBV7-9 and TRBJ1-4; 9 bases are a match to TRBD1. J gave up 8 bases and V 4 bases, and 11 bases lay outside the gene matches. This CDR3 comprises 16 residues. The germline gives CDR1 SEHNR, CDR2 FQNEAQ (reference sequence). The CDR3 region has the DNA TGTGCCAGCAGCTCGATCATCGGGACAGGGCGCGAAAAACTGTTTTTT. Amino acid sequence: CASSSIIGTGREKLFF. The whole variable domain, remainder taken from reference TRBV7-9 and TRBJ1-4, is DTGVSQNPRHKITKRGQNVTFRCDPISEHNRLYWYRQTLGQGPEFLTYFQNEAQLEKSRLLSDRFSAERPKGSFSTLEIQRTEQGDSAMYLCASSSIIGTGREKLFFGSGTQLSVL.

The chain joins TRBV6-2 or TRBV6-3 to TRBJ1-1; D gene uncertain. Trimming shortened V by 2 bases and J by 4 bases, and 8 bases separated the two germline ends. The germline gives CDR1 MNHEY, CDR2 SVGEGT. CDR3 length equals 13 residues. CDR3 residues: CASSYQLGTEAFF. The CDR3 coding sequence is TGTGCCAGCAGTTACCAGTTAGGCACTGAAGCTTTCTTT.

CDR3 nucleotides: TGTGCCAGCAGTTACTGGGGACTGAGAGGCGCAGATACGCAGTATTTT. Translation gives CASSYWGLRGADTQYF. The rearrangement joins TRBV6-8 to TRBJ2-3; D may be TRBD2 (6 bases). Germline V gives CDR1 MNHGY, CDR2 SAAAGT. The CDR3 sequence is 16 residues long. V lost 1 base to trimming and J lost 4 bases, with 15 bases between them.

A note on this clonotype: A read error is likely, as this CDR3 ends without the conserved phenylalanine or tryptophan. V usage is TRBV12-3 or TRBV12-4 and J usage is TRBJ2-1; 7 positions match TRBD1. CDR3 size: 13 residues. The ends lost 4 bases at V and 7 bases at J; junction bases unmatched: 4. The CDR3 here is CASSSDRVNEQFL. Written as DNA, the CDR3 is TGTGCCAGCAGTTCCGACAGGGTGAATGAGCAGTTCTTA.

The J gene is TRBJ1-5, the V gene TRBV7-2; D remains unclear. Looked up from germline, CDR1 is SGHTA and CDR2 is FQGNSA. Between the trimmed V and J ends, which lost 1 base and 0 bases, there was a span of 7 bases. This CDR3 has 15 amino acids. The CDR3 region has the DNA TGTGCCAGCAGCTTAGGGGGTTATAGCAATCAGCCCCAGCATTTT. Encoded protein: CASSLGGYSNQPQHF.

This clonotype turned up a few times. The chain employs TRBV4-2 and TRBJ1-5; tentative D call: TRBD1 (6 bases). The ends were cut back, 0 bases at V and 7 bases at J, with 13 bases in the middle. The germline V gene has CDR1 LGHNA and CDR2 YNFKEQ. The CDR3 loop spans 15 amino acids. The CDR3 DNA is TGTGCCAGCAGCCAAGAAGGGGGGGGACGCCAGCCCCAGCATTTT. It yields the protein CASSQEGGGRQPQHF.

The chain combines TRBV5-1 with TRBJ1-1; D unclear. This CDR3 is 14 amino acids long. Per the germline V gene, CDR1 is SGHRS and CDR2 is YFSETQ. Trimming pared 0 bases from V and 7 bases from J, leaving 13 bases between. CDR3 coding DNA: TGCGCCAGCAGCTTGGCCATGACCGGGAGTGAAGCTTTCTTT. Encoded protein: CASSLAMTGSEAFF. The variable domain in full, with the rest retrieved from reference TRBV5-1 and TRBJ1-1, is KAGVTQTPRYLIKTRGQQVTLSCSPISGHRSVSWYQQTPGQGLQFLFEYFSETQRNKGNFPGRFSGRQFSNSRSEMNVSTLELGDSALYLCASSLAMTGSEAFFGQGTRLTVV.

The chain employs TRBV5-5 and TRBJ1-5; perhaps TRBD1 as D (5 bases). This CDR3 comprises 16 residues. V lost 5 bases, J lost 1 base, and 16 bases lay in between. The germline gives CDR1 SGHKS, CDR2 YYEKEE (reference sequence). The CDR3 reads CASSPTRVISNQPQHF. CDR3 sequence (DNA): TGTGCCAGCAGTCCAACCAGGGTTATAAGCAATCAGCCCCAGCATTTT.

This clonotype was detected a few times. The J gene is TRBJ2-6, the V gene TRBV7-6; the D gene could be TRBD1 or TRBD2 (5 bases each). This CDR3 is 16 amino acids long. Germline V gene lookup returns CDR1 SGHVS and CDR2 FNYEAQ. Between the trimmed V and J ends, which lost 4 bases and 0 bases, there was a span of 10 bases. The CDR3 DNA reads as TGTGCCAGCAGCTGGGACGGTTCCTCTGGGGCCAACGTCCTGACTTTC. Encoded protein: CASSWDGSSGANVLTF.

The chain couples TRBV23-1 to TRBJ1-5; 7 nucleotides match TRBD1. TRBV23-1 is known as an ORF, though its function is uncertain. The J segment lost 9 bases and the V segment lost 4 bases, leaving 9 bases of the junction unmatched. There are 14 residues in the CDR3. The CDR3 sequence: CASSLRDSVGPQHF. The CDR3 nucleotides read TGCGCCAGCAGTCTCCGGGACAGTGTAGGGCCCCAGCATTTT.

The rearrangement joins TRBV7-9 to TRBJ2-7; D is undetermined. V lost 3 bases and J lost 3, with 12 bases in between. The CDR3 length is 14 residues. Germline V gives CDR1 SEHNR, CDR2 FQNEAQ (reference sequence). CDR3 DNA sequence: TGTGCCAGCAGCTTGATGTCGGCCGGCTACGAGCAGTACTTC. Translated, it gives CASSLMSAGYEQYF.

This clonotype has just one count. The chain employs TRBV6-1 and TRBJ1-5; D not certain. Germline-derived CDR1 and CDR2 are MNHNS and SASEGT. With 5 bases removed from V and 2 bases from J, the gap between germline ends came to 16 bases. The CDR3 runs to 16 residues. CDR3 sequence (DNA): TGTGCCAGCAGTTGGAACAGACTGACGGGCAATCAGCCCCAGCATTTT. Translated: CASSWNRLTGNQPQHF.

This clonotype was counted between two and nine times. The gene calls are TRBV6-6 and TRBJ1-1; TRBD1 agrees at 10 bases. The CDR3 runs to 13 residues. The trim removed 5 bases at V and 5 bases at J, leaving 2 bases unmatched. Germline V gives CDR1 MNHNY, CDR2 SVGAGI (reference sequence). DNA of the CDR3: TGTGCCAGCAGTGACAGGGGGCCAACTGAAGCTTTCTTT. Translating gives CASSDRGPTEAFF.

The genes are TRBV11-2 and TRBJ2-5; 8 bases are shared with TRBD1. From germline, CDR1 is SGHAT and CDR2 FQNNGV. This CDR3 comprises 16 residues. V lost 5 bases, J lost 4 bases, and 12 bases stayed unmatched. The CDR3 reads CASSELTGERGETQYF. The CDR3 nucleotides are TGTGCCAGCAGCGAGCTGACAGGGGAAAGGGGAGAGACCCAGTACTTC.

CDR3 bases: TGTGCCAGCAGGGGATCCGTCAATCAGCCCCAGCATTTT. Its protein product is CASRGSVNQPQHF. The chain recombines TRBV27 with TRBJ1-5; D remains unclear. The CDR3 totals 13 residues. The V end lost 6 bases, the J end lost 3 bases, and 9 bases lay between the germline ends. The V gene's germline CDR1 is MNHEY and CDR2 SMNVEV (reference sequence).

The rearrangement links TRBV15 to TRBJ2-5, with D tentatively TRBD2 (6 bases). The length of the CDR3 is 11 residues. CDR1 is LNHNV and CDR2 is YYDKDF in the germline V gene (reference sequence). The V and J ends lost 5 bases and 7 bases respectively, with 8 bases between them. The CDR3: CATSLGGTQYF. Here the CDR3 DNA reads TGTGCCACCAGCCTGGGGGGGACCCAGTACTTC.

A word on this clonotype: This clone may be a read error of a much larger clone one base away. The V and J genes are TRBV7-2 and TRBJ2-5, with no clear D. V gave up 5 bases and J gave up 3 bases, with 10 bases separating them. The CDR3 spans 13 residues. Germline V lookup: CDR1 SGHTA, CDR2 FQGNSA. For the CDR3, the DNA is TGTGCCAGCAGCGATCAAGACAAAGAGACCCAGTACTTC. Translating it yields CASSDQDKETQYF.